Listed here are 17 T cell receptor beta chains from one sample, sequenced in a study of T cell changes during pregnancy in multiple sclerosis. Profiling relied on immunoSEQ multiplex PCR, and the TCRdb table lists in-frame clones only, not all of them. Of roughly 61,000 clones in the sample, about 95% were seen once. Sequencing was performed on CD8+ T cells from peripheral blood mononuclear cells, taken after pregnancy. These receptors originate from a female donor with multiple sclerosis, enrolled in a pregnancy study.

The chain joins TRBV25-1 to TRBJ2-1, with 10 nucleotides matching TRBD2. CDR1 MGHDK and CDR2 SYGVNS come from the germline V gene. The trim removed 5 bases at V and 4 bases at J, leaving 8 bases unmatched. The CDR3 covers 16 residues. The CDR3 nucleotides read TGTGCCAGCAGTCCCTTCGGACTAGCGGAATACAATGAGCAGTTCTTC. This gives the protein CASSPFGLAEYNEQFF.

In this sample, this clone turned up once. The chain is built from TRBV19 and TRBJ1-5, with TRBD1 as a possible D gene (6 bases). The CDR3 totals 16 residues. Trimming took off 2 bases at V and 0 bases at J, with 11 bases between the two ends. From germline, CDR1 is LNHDA and CDR2 SQIVND (reference sequence). The CDR3 nucleotides are TGTGCCAGTAGTATAATGGGACACATTAGCAATCAGCCCCAGCATTTT. This sequence encodes CASSIMGHISNQPQHF.

The chain employs TRBV4-2 and TRBJ2-1, with TRBD2 matching over 10 bases. Losses at the gene ends were 0 bases for V and 6 bases for J; bases not matched to a gene: 11. The CDR3 sequence is 18 residues long. CDR1 and CDR2 from the germline V gene are LGHNA and YNFKEQ. In nucleotides, the CDR3 is TGTGCCAGCAGCCAAGATGGGGCCTCTAGCGGGAGTTCCAATGAGCAGTTCTTC. Protein: CASSQDGASSGSSNEQFF.

The chain has TRBV19 and TRBJ2-3, with TRBD2 matching 9 bases. This CDR3 has 15 residues. The ends lost 5 bases at V and 1 base at J; junction bases unmatched: 4. CDR1 LNHDA and CDR2 SQIVND come from the germline V gene (reference sequence). CDR3 DNA sequence: TGTGCCAGTAGTCTCATAGCGGGAGGCACAGATACGCAGTATTTT. Translated: CASSLIAGGTDTQYF.

This chain links TRBV6-1 with TRBJ2-1; possible D gene TRBD2, 6 bases. This CDR3 is built from 14 residues. Germline CDR1 is MNHNS and CDR2 is SASEGT. V was shortened by 4 bases and J by 3 bases, with 10 bases between the two germline ends. The CDR3 loop reads CASSGRTIYNEQFF. In DNA, the CDR3 is TGTGCCAGCAGTGGAAGGACTATCTACAATGAGCAGTTCTTC.

J is TRBJ1-1 and V is TRBV7-9; a possible D gene is TRBD1 (6 bases). Germline assignment: CDR1 SEHNR and CDR2 FQNEAQ (reference sequence). This CDR3 is built from 15 residues. Trimming took off 3 bases at V and 6 bases at J, with 17 bases between the two ends. CDR3 loop: CASSFPSTGYPEAFF. CDR3 in DNA: TGTGCCAGCAGCTTTCCAAGTACAGGGTACCCTGAAGCTTTCTTT.

The rearrangement joins TRBV30 to TRBJ2-3, with D perhaps matching TRBD1 (5 bases). CDR1 is GTSNPN and CDR2 is SVGIG in the germline V gene (reference sequence). The length of the CDR3 is 14 residues. V shed 8 bases and J shed 2 bases, with 17 bases lying between them. Here the CDR3 reads CATRDSSNTDTQYF. Here the CDR3 DNA reads TGTGCCACCCGAGACAGCTCGAACACAGATACGCAGTATTTT.

The chain uses TRBV28 and TRBJ2-7; 10 positions agree with TRBD2. The CDR3 spans 15 residues. The germline V gene encodes CDR1 MDHEN and CDR2 SYDVKM. After removal of 7 bases from V and 3 bases from J, the junction contained 9 bases not matched to a gene. The CDR3 nucleotides are TGTGCCAGCAACCCACTAGCGGGAAGGCGCTACGAGCAGTACTTC. The encoded protein is CASNPLAGRRYEQYF.

The rearrangement joins TRBV10-3 to TRBJ1-1, with unresolved D. In germline, CDR1 is ENHRY, CDR2 SYGVKD. The CDR3 is made up of 13 amino acids. V lost 5 bases and J lost 1, with 8 bases in between. CDR3 sequence (DNA): TGTGCCATCAGTTCCACACCGAACACTGAAGCTTTCTTT. Translating gives CAISSTPNTEAFF.

The V and J genes are TRBV11-2 and TRBJ2-1; 8 nucleotides agree with TRBD2. Germline values: CDR1 SGHAT, CDR2 FQNNGV. After removal of 6 bases from V and 6 bases from J, the junction contained 10 bases not matched to a gene. This CDR3 comprises 15 residues. Here the CDR3 reads CASRGGTSLRNEQFF. CDR3 sequence (DNA): TGTGCCAGCAGGGGGGGGACTAGTCTTCGCAATGAGCAGTTCTTC.

This sequence joins TRBV6-1 and TRBJ1-2; 7 nucleotides agree with TRBD1. The CDR3 totals 16 residues. Losses at the gene ends were 0 bases for V and 3 bases for J; bases not matched to a gene: 7. Germline lookup yields CDR1 MNHNS and CDR2 SASEGT. In DNA form, the CDR3 reads TGTGCCAGCAGTGAAGCCCCCGGGACAGACTACTATGGCTACACCTTC. It specifies CASSEAPGTDYYGYTF.

The rearrangement joins TRBV29-1 to TRBJ1-2; TRBD1 agrees at 9 bases. This CDR3 is 11 amino acids long. V gave up 7 bases and J gave up 6 bases; unmatched junction bases: 3. CDR1 is SQVTM, CDR2 ANQGSEA, per germline. The CDR3 here is CSARDRDGYTF. CDR3 coding DNA: TGCAGCGCTAGGGACAGGGATGGCTACACCTTC.

The chain carries TRBV4-2 and TRBJ1-1; D might be TRBD1 (6 bases). CDR3 length: 18 amino acids. V was pared by 1 base and J by 2 bases, with 20 bases between. From germline, CDR1 is LGHNA and CDR2 YNFKEQ. DNA of the CDR3: TGTGCCAGCAGCCAAGCTATCACGGGGGGGCGAGGCAACACTGAAGCTTTCTTT. Translating gives CASSQAITGGRGNTEAFF.

The rearrangement uses TRBV30 and TRBJ1-5; D is perhaps TRBD1 (5 bases). The CDR3 spans 14 residues. Germline V gene data show CDR1 as GTSNPN and CDR2 as SVGIG (reference sequence). Trimming removed 0 bases from V and 3 bases from J, with 9 bases in between. CDR3 DNA sequence: TGTGCCTGGAGTGTTCCAGGGATCAATCAGCCCCAGCATTTT. Protein: CAWSVPGINQPQHF.

This CDR3 reads CASSPSPGQGVYEQYF. In nucleotides, the CDR3 is TGTGCCAGCTCACCTTCCCCGGGACAGGGGGTCTACGAGCAGTACTTC. The genes are TRBV18 and TRBJ2-7; 11 bases are shared with TRBD1. The CDR3 covers 16 residues. Germline CDR1 is KGHSH and CDR2 is LQKENI. Losses at the gene ends were 3 bases for V and 3 bases for J; bases not matched to a gene: 7.

This chain uses TRBV28 with TRBJ2-7; 10 positions match TRBD2. The ends lost 6 bases at V and 3 bases at J; junction bases unmatched: 8. This CDR3 is built from 15 residues. CDR1 and CDR2 (germline): MDHEN, SYDVKM. This CDR3 is CASSFSEREGYEQYF. The CDR3, as DNA: TGTGCCAGCAGCTTTTCCGAGCGGGAGGGCTACGAGCAGTACTTC.

This clone was recorded once. The chain links TRBV27 to TRBJ2-5, with D perhaps matching TRBD1 (6 bases). There are 13 residues in the CDR3. Germline-derived CDR1 and CDR2 are MNHEY and SMNVEV (reference sequence). The V and J ends lost 5 bases and 2 bases respectively, with 9 bases between them. As DNA, the CDR3 is TGTGCCAGCAGTATGGGACAACAAGAGACCCAGTACTTC. This gives the protein CASSMGQQETQYF.